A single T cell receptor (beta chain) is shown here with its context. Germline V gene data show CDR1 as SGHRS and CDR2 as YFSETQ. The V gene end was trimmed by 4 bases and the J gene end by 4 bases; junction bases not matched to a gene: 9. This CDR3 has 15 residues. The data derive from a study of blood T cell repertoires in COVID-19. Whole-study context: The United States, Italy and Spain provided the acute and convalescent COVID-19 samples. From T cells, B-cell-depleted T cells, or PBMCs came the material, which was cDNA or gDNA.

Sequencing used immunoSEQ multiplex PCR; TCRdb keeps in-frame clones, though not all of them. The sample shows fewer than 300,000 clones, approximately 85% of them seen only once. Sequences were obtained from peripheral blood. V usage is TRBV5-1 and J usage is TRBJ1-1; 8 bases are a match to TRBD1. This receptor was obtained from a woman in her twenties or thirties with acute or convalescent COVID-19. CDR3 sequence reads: CASSTSQGAGTEAFF. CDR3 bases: TGCGCCAGCAGCACAAGTCAGGGGGCTGGCACTGAAGCTTTCTTT.